This T cell receptor (beta chain) came from a study of T cells in Graves' hyperthyroidism and ophthalmopathy. RNA transcripts were the template for amplifying TCR beta CDR3 regions. HTBI primers were used for first-round RT-PCR of the TCR CDR3. TCRdb re-called the multiplex PCR reads through MiXCR, storing one row per CDR3 protein. The sample lists 450,000 to 650,000 distinct CDR3 sequences; 15% to 20% were seen once. The CDR3 runs to 16 residues. V dropped 5 bases and J dropped 1 base, with 15 bases sitting between them. Germline V gene sequence: CDR1 SEHNR, CDR2 FQNEAQ (reference sequence). Sequences were obtained from blood. This receptor was taken from a young woman with Graves' ophthalmopathy. The chain uses TRBV7-9 and TRBJ1-3; D is undetermined. The CDR3 DNA sequence: TGTGCCAGCAGCCCCCCCGGGATCCGATCTGGAAACACCATATATTTT. Its protein product is CASSPPGIRSGNTIYF.